This T cell receptor (beta chain) was captured in a study of regulatory T cells in long-lasting Graves disease. Study-level points and caveats: Repertoires from persistent disease leaned toward TRBV28, TRBJ1-2 and TRBJ2-5. For persistent Graves' patients, TCR diversity was lower than for newly diagnosed ones.

Sample time point: newly diagnosed GD, antithyroid drugs for less than 3 months. PBMC-extracted RNA yielded the TCR library. This clonotype was recorded at least ten times. Its antigen is unknown. An end of the junction does not agree with germline; a read error may underlie this. Investigators prepared the TCR beta libraries by applying iRepertoire HTBI primers and Arm-PCR of CDR3 regions. In TCRdb, the multiplex PCR reads were re-called with MiXCR into one record per CDR3 protein. This table holds roughly 350,000 distinct CDR3 sequences, roughly 16% found once. Germline V gene data show CDR1 as SGHTA and CDR2 as FQGNSA. This CDR3 spans 11 amino acids. These records were also assigned to another study, of T cells in Graves' hyperthyroidism and ophthalmopathy. In that study: First-round RT-PCR of the TCR CDR3 relied on the HTBI primer set. Model predictions of ophthalmopathy came a median approximately 6.8 months before onset.

This chain links TRBV7-2 with TRBJ2-1; D gene uncertain. The specimen was peripheral blood mononuclear cells (PBMCs), collected at new diagnosis, from a patient treated with antithyroid drugs. The clonotype originates from a woman aged 18-29 years with Graves disease. The CDR3 sequence: CASSSSNEQFF. In DNA, the CDR3 is TGTGCCAGCAGCTCCTCCAATGAGCAGTTCTTC.